Listed here are 5 T cell receptor beta chains from one sample, sequenced in a study of CDR3 diversity in severe acne. MiXCR was run by TCRdb on the PCR reads, yielding one entry per CDR3 protein. Of approximately 79,000 distinct CDR3 sequences in the sample, 45% to 50% were seen once. The specimen was blood. The source of these receptors is a male donor in good health, serving as a control.

In its sample, this clonotype was seen many times. In DNA, the CDR3 is TGCAGTGCTAGAGATCTAAGCGGACCATACAATGAGCAGTTCTTC. Its protein product is CSARDLSGPYNEQFF. The chain is built from TRBV20-1 and TRBJ2-1; possibly TRBD2 for D (5 bases). Trimming removed 0 bases from V and 4 bases from J, with 13 bases in between. Per germline, CDR1 DFQATT and CDR2 SNEGSKA (reference sequence). CDR3 length equals 15 residues.

This clonotype showed up many times. This chain links TRBV24-1 with TRBJ2-7; D ambiguous. The CDR3 totals 11 residues. Trimming took off 3 bases at V and 3 bases at J, with 2 bases between the two ends. In germline, CDR1 is KGHDR, CDR2 SFDVKD. The CDR3 DNA reads as TGTGCCACCAGTGATCTCTACGAGCAGTACTTC. It codes for CATSDLYEQYF.

Ten or more counts support this clonotype. The J gene is TRBJ2-7, the V gene TRBV10-3, with 10 bases that match TRBD2. Germline loops: CDR1 ENHRY, CDR2 SYGVKD. After removal of 6 bases from V and 4 bases from J, the junction contained 6 bases not matched to a gene. This CDR3 region has 14 residues. CDR3: CAIREREGLYEQYF. The CDR3 region has the DNA TGTGCCATCAGAGAGCGGGAGGGTTTGTACGAGCAGTACTTC.

This chain joins TRBV28 and TRBJ2-7; 7 bases fit TRBD2. Germline V gene lookup returns CDR1 MDHEN and CDR2 SYDVKM. CDR3 length: 13 residues. J was trimmed by 3 bases and V by 6 bases; bases with no gene match: 5. The CDR3: CASRHPGGYEQYF. CDR3 in DNA: TGTGCCAGCAGACATCCGGGAGGCTACGAGCAGTACTTC. The entire variable domain, with the rest obtained from reference TRBV28 and TRBJ2-7, is as follows: DVKVTQSSRYLVKRTGEKVFLECVQDMDHENMFWYRQDPGLGLRLIYFSYDVKMKEKGDIPEGYSVSREKKERFSLILESASTNQTSMYLCASRHPGGYEQYFGPGTRLTVT.

This clonotype was seen at least ten times. The CDR3 region has the DNA TGTGCCAGCAGCGCAGAGTACAATGAGCAGTTCTTC. Its protein is CASSAEYNEQFF. This chain joins TRBV9 and TRBJ2-1; no clear D. V was cut by 3 bases and J by 4 bases, with 5 bases left in between. This CDR3 contains 12 residues. CDR1 and CDR2 from the germline V gene are SGDLS and YYNGEE.